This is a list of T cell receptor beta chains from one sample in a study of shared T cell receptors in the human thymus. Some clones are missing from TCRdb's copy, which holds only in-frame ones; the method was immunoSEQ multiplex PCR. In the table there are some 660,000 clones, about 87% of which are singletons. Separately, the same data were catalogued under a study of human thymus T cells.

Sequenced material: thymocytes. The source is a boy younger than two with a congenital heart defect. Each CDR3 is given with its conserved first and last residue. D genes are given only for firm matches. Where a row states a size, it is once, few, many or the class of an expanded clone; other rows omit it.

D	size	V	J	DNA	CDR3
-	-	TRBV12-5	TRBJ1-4	TGTGCTAGTGGCCGTTACAGGATGGAGATTGAAAAACTGTTTTTT	CASGRYRMEIEKLFF
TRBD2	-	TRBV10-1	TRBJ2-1	TGCGCCAGCAGTGAGTCGGGGGCAGGGACTAGTTTTAACGAGCAGTTCTTC	CASSESGAGTSFNEQFF
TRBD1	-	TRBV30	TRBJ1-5	TGTGCCTGGAGTGGGACAGGGGGCCTCGAGCCCCAGCATTTT	CAWSGTGGLEPQHF
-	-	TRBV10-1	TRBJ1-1	TGCGCCAGCCGGGGTGTGACTGAAGCTTTCTTT	CASRGVTEAFF
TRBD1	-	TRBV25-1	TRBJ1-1	TGTGCCAGCACCTCCCAAGGACAGGGAGGTCAAGCTTTCTTT	CASTSQGQGGQAFF
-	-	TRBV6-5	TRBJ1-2	TGTGCCAGCAGTTACTCTCGGGGGTTGGTCTATGGCTACACCTTC	CASSYSRGLVYGYTF
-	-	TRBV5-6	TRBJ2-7	TGTGCCAGCAGCCATCGGCGGACCTACGAGCAGTACTTC	CASSHRRTYEQYF
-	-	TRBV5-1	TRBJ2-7	TGCGCCAGCAGCCCGAACATTACCTACGAGCAGTACTTC	CASSPNITYEQYF
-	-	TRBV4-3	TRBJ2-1	TGCGCCAGCAGCCAAGATGCCCCTATTCCGGGGGGCCCTTGCAATGAGCAGTTCTTC	CASSQDAPIPGGPCNEQFF
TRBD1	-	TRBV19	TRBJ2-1	TGTGCCAGTAGTCCGCACCGGGACAGGGGGTCGAATGAGCAGTTCTTC	CASSPHRDRGSNEQFF
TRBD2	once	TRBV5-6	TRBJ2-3	TGTGCCAGCAGCTTGGTGGGACCGCGGGGGACAGATACGCAGTATTTT	CASSLVGPRGTDTQYF
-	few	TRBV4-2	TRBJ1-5	TGTGCCAGCAGCCACCGGACAGGCAATCAGCCCCAGCATTTT	CASSHRTGNQPQHF
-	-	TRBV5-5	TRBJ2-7	TGTGCCAGCAGTTTCCCCGGGGGTCCCTACGAGCAGTACTTC	CASSFPGGPYEQYF
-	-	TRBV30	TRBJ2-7	TGTGCCTGGAGTAAGGACAAGGTCCACGAGCAGTACTTC	CAWSKDKVHEQYF
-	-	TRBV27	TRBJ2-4	TGTGCCAGCAGCCGTCCCGAAAAACAGGGGTCGGGGGGGAACATTCAGTACTTC	CASSRPEKQGSGGNIQYF
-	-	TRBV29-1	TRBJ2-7	TGCAGCGTTGAAACTAGGATTAACTCCTACGAGCAGTACTTC	CSVETRINSYEQYF
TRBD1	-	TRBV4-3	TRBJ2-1	TGCGCCAGCAGCCAATCGAGTCGGGACAGAGACTACAATGAGCAGTTCTTC	CASSQSSRDRDYNEQFF
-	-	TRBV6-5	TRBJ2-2	TGTGCCAGCAGTACAGGGAGCACCGGGGAGCTGTTTTTT	CASSTGSTGELFF
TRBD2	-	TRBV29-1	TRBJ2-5	TGCAGCGTTGAAGCTAGCGGGGGCTTCCAAGAGACCCAGTACTTC	CSVEASGGFQETQYF
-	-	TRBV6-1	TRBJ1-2	TGTGCCAGCAGGCCCCCCTTACAAGGCTACACCTTC	CASRPPLQGYTF
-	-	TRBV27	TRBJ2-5	TGTGCCAGCAGTTTATCGGCCGGGGATCAGGGGCGGGAGACCCAGTACTTC	CASSLSAGDQGRETQYF
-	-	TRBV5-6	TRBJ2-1	TGTGCCAGCAGCTCGGGGGACTTCTCCTACAATGAGCAGTTCTTC	CASSSGDFSYNEQFF
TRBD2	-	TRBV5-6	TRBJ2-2	TGTGCCAGCAGCTGGGGAGCTAGCGGGGGAAACACCGGGGAGCTGTTTTTT	CASSWGASGGNTGELFF
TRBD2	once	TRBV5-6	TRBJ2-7	TGTGCCAGCAGTATTGCACGGGAGCGGGGGGCCTACGAGCAGTACTTC	CASSIARERGAYEQYF
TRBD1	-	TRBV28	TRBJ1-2	TGTGCCAGCAGTTTACCCCGGGACAGGGGGCGAGGGACTTTCTATGGCTACACCTTC	CASSLPRDRGRGTFYGYTF
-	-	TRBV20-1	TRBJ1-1	TGCAAATTGCGAGTGAACACTGAAGCTTTCTTT	CKLRVNTEAFF
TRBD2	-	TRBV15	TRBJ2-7	TGTGCCACCAGCAGAGCTAGCGGAGCCATCTACGAGCAGTACTTC	CATSRASGAIYEQYF
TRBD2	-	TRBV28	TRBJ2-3	TGTGCCGCAAGCGGGGGGGTCACAGATACGCAGTATTTT	CAASGGVTDTQYF
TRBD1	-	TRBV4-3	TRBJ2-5	TGCGCCAGCAGGCCGGACAGGGGGTTACAAGAGACCCAGTACTTC	CASRPDRGLQETQYF
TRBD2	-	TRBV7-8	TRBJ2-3	TGTGCCAGCAGTTTATGGACCCAACCGGGACTAGCGGTGACAGATACGCAGTATTTT	CASSLWTQPGLAVTDTQYF
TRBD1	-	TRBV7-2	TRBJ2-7	TGTGCCAGCAGCTTAGCGGGACAGGGGTCCTACGAGCAGTACTTC	CASSLAGQGSYEQYF
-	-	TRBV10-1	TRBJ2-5	TGCGCCACTAGATTCATACAAGAGACCCAGTACTTC	CATRFIQETQYF
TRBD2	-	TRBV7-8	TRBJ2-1	TGTGCCAGCAGCGCCGAACTAGCGGGAGTAAACAATGAGCAGTTCTTC	CASSAELAGVNNEQFF
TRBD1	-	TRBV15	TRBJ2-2	TGTGCCACCAGCAGAGAAGGCCGGACAGGGGCCTTATCCGGGGAGCTGTTTTTT	CATSREGRTGALSGELFF
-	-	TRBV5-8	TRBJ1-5	TGTGCCAGCGGAGGAAGGAGCAATCAGCCCCAGCATTTT	CASGGRSNQPQHF
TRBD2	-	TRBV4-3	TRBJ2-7	TGCGCCAGCAGCCAAGGCCCGACTAGCGGGAGCTACGAGCAGTACTTC	CASSQGPTSGSYEQYF
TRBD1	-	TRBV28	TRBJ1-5	TGTGCCAGCAGTTCCAGGGACAGAGATAGCAATCAGCCCCAGCATTTT	CASSSRDRDSNQPQHF
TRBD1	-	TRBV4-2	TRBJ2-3	TGTGCCAGCAGCCAAGGTCCGACAGGGATCCTCACAGATACGCAGTATTTT	CASSQGPTGILTDTQYF
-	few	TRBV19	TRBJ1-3	TGTGCCAGTAGTTCGGAGGTTGGAAACACCATATATTTT	CASSSEVGNTIYF
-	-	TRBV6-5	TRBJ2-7	TGTGCCAGCAGTTACTCCTTTTTCAGGGGAGAAGTGCAGTACTTC	CASSYSFFRGEVQYF
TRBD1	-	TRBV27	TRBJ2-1	TGTGCCAGCAGCCAGAACAGGGTGGGACAGGGGGCGAATGAGCAGTTCTTC	CASSQNRVGQGANEQFF
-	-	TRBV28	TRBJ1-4	TGTGCCAGCAGTTTCCGGCAGGGTTCAAATGAAAAACTGTTTTTT	CASSFRQGSNEKLFF
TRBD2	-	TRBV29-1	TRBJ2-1	TGCAGCGTTGTCGGTAGCGGGAGACACTACAATGAGCAGTTCTTC	CSVVGSGRHYNEQFF
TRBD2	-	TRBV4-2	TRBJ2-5	TGTGCCAGCAGCCAAGATGCCGTAGCGGGGGTGTCACAGACCCAGTACTTC	CASSQDAVAGVSQTQYF
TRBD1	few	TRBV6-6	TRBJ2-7	TGTGCCAGCAGTTACAGGGACGGGACAGTTCCTTACGAGCAGTACTTC	CASSYRDGTVPYEQYF
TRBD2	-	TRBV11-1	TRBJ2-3	TGTGCCAGCAGCCCCCCCGGTTTGAGCGGGAGTCCGCCAGATACGCAGTATTTT	CASSPPGLSGSPPDTQYF
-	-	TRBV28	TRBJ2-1	TGTGCCAGCAGCGACACTAGGGCGGGTGGGCAGTTCTTC	CASSDTRAGGQFF
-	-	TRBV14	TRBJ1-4	TGTGCCAGCAGCCAAAACCCACCTATTAAGGGACATAGCAATGAAAAACTGTTTTTT	CASSQNPPIKGHSNEKLFF
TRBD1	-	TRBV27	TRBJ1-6	TGTGCCAGCAGTCACAGGGGGCCCCCCACGGCACCCCTCCACTTT	CASSHRGPPTAPLHF
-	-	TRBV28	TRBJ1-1	TGTGCCAGCAGCTCAACAGGGTTCTCTGAAGCTTTCTTT	CASSSTGFSEAFF
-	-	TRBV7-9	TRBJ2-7	TGTGCCAGCAGCTCCCGGGACTCGAGCTACGAGCAGTACTTC	CASSSRDSSYEQYF
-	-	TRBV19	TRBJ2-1	TGTGCCAGTAGTATGAAGGACTGGCCCTTCGATGAGCAGTTCTTC	CASSMKDWPFDEQFF
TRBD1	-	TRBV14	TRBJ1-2	TGTGCCAGCAGCCAAACTTCAGGACAGGGCTCAAACTATGGCTACACCTTC	CASSQTSGQGSNYGYTF
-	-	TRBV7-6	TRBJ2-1	TGTGCCAGCAGCCCCTACTTCGCCTACAATGAGCAGTTCTTC	CASSPYFAYNEQFF
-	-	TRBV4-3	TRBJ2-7	TGCGCCAGCAGCCAAGATCTAGTCGGGGTGGGGTCCTACGAGCAGTACTTC	CASSQDLVGVGSYEQYF
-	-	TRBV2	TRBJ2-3	TGTGCCAGCAGAAGTGAGGGGGGGCCAAATACGCAGTATTTT	CASRSEGGPNTQYF
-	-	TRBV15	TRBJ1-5	TGTGCCACCAGCAGAAAAAGTTCAGGCAATAGCAATCAGCCCCAGCATTTT	CATSRKSSGNSNQPQHF